This paragraph reports one T cell receptor (beta chain). The antigen is unknown. The data belong to a study of human T cells and chemical hapten exposure. General study results and limits: Sensitizing with DPC caused no change in TCRs above 1 in 1000 frequency.

Sample time point: healthy volunteer bleed at 2 weeks. Unseparated into fractions, whole blood served as the source from which total RNA was extracted. Germline CDR1 and CDR2: SGHTA and FQGNSA. Between the trimmed V and J ends, which lost 5 bases and 1 base, there was a span of 6 bases. The CDR3 covers 13 residues. Individual cDNA molecules each carried unique molecular identifiers attached by the library. Authors' analysis steps: With a range of about 23,224 to 700,000, the median per sample was about 87,000 TCRs. TCRdb recomputed calls from the RACE reads with MiXCR, one row per CDR3 protein. The V and J calls, along with clone size, are taken from TCRdb and not from the paper's own processing. This table holds more than 70,000 distinct CDR3 sequences, roughly 8% found once.

The source is a female donor in good health. Some clones in this sample may be carry-over from other donors' samples. This chain uses TRBV7-2 with TRBJ1-3, with D hard to call. The source material was whole blood. CDR3 region: CASSPLSGNTIYF. The CDR3 DNA reads TGTGCCAGCAGCCCCCTATCTGGAAACACCATATATTTT.